This TCR beta chain was captured in a study of blood T cell repertoires in COVID-19. As for the study in general: COVID-19 samples collected from the United States, Italy and Spain covered acute and convalescent phases.

The length of the CDR3 is 15 residues. The junction had 5 bases not matched to a gene; V was cut back by 5 bases and J by 6 bases. Per the germline V gene, CDR1 is SGHRS and CDR2 is YFSETQ. The sample holds one count of this clone. This table comes from immunoSEQ multiplex PCR, and its TCRdb copy is limited to in-frame clones, with some not included. Of under 200,000 clones listed, 79% are singletons. What was sequenced was peripheral blood. The genes are TRBV5-1 and TRBJ1-6; TRBD1 matches at 10 bases. This TCR was recovered from a woman in her sixties with COVID-19, enrolled during active disease. The CDR3 loop is CASSRGQGSNSPLHF. CDR3 DNA: TGCGCCAGCAGTAGGGGACAGGGGTCTAATTCACCCCTCCACTTT.